This T cell receptor beta chain came from a study of cytomegalovirus exposure and HLA in healthy donors. Notes on the study in general: In terms of immune exposure information, only CMV serostatus was available. TCR beta V segments were, for the most part, productive about 87% or about 30% of the time in an earlier analysis.

Primers: 60 Vbeta forward and 13 Jbeta reverse. Using immunoSEQ multiplex PCR, the repertoire was profiled, and TCRdb retains in-frame clones only, with some absent. The sample lists 150,000 to 200,000 clones, approximately 81% seen once, with 2% to 2.5% in the top ten. Comment on this clone: Its specificity is unknown.

This CDR3 is 14 amino acids long. Trimming removed 4 bases at V and 6 bases at J, with 15 bases between. Germline CDR1 is MNHEY and CDR2 is SVGAGI. The J gene is TRBJ1-2, the V gene TRBV6-5; D not certain. The sample was PBMCs. This clonotype was sampled from a man between 18 and 35 years old in good health and CMV-seropositive. CDR3 sequence: CASSSSLGGDGYTF. CDR3 coding DNA: TGTGCCAGCAGTTCCTCCCTGGGAGGCGATGGCTACACCTTC.